A single sample gave rise to the 12 T cell receptor beta chains below, sequenced in a study of blood T cells in healthy people across ages. Together with a sample-barcoded 5' primer, a J-beta primer mix was included in a second PCR lasting roughly 6 to 12 cycles. TCRdb processed the 5' RACE reads anew with MiXCR; each CDR3 protein has one entry. Of 850,000 to 1,300,000 distinct CDR3 sequences detected, 40% to 45% appear once; the ten largest clones hold 18%. Sequenced material: blood. The receptors originated from a woman in her fifties or sixties in good health.

The chain has TRBV6-1 and TRBJ2-7; 7 bases line up with TRBD1. The CDR3 spans 16 residues. From germline, CDR1 is MNHNS and CDR2 SASEGT. J lost 6 bases, V lost 2 bases, and 13 bases had no gene match. CDR3: CASSESSVRQGSEQYF. The CDR3 DNA reads TGTGCCAGCAGTGAATCATCTGTGCGACAGGGTTCCGAGCAGTACTTC.

This chain joins TRBV7-3 and TRBJ2-3; a weak D match, TRBD1 (6 bases). Trimming left V 5 bases short and J 1 base short, with 13 bases between. This CDR3 contains 15 residues. Germline lookup yields CDR1 SGHTA and CDR2 FQGTGA. The CDR3 DNA follows: TGTGCCAGCAGCCCAACAGGGTGGGGCACAGATACGCAGTATTTT. It is translated as CASSPTGWGTDTQYF.

The rearrangement uses TRBV2 and TRBJ2-1; D not certain. Trimming removed 7 bases at V and 0 bases at J, with 10 bases between. This CDR3 region has 14 residues. The germline CDR1 and CDR2 sequences are SNHLY and FYNNEI. The CDR3 DNA is TGTGCCAGCAAGGTCGAGTACTCCTACAATGAGCAGTTCTTC. Protein sequence: CASKVEYSYNEQFF.

CDR3 in amino acids: CASSLNWGPPSYNEQFF. The CDR3 bases are TGTGCCAGCAGCTTAAATTGGGGGCCCCCCTCCTACAATGAGCAGTTCTTC. The chain has TRBV11-2 and TRBJ2-1, with D maybe TRBD1 (6 bases). Germline V gene sequence: CDR1 SGHAT, CDR2 FQNNGV. Trimming took off 2 bases at V and 0 bases at J, with 14 bases between the two ends. The CDR3 totals 17 residues.

This clonotype appeared a few times. The CDR3 protein is CASSVQPSGEFTDTQYF. The CDR3 DNA is TGTGCCAGCAGCGTCCAACCTAGCGGAGAATTCACAGATACGCAGTATTTT. The genes are TRBV9 and TRBJ2-3; 7 bases are a match to TRBD2. Germline loops: CDR1 SGDLS, CDR2 YYNGEE. The CDR3 has 17 amino acids. Trimming cost V 2 bases and J 2 bases; bases outside gene matches: 11.

Turning to this clonotype: Its ends do not fully match the called genes, so a read error is possible. The J gene is TRBJ1-1, the V gene TRBV10-3, with D maybe TRBD1 (6 bases). CDR3 length: 13 residues. In germline, CDR1 is ENHRY, CDR2 SYGVKD. The CDR3 loop is CAVRETGNTEAFF. The CDR3 nucleotides are TGTGCCGTCAGAGAGACAGGGAACACTGAAGCTTTCTTT.

CDR3 sequence reads: CASSLGSRVSWETQYF. The CDR3 coding sequence is TGTGCCAGCAGCTTGGGTTCCCGGGTATCGTGGGAGACCCAGTACTTC. J is TRBJ2-5 and V is TRBV5-4, with D unresolved. V lost 0 bases and J lost 5, with 17 bases in between. CDR1 is SGHNT and CDR2 is YYREEE in the germline V gene (reference sequence). This CDR3 is built from 16 residues.

The chain is built from TRBV27 and TRBJ2-7; D is unresolved. CDR3 size: 14 residues. V gave up 6 bases and J gave up 3 bases, with 15 bases separating them. The germline CDR1 and CDR2 sequences are MNHEY and SMNVEV (reference sequence). Here the CDR3 DNA reads TGTGCCAGCAGGCCCTCGTTGGGGTTCTACGAGCAGTACTTC. Translation gives CASRPSLGFYEQYF.

The gene calls are TRBV5-1 and TRBJ1-5, with 10 bases aligning to TRBD1. After removal of 4 bases from V and 6 bases from J, the junction contained 7 bases not matched to a gene. There are 15 residues in the CDR3. The germline CDR1 and CDR2 sequences are SGHRS and YFSETQ. CDR3 sequence reads: CASSPGQGGGQPQHF. Written as DNA, the CDR3 is TGCGCCAGCAGCCCCGGACAGGGGGGAGGTCAGCCCCAGCATTTT.

J is TRBJ2-7 and V is TRBV10-2; TRBD2 agrees at 11 bases. V was clipped by 8 bases and J by 3 bases; unmatched bases: 3. The CDR3 is 13 amino acids. Per the germline V gene, CDR1 is WSHSY and CDR2 is SAAADI. Here the CDR3 DNA reads TGCGCCAGCCTGACTAGCGGGATCTACGAGCAGTACTTC. This sequence encodes CASLTSGIYEQYF.

This clonotype has just a few counts. The chain joins TRBV20-1 to TRBJ2-5, with TRBD2 as a possible D gene (5 bases). CDR1 and CDR2 from the germline V gene are DFQATT and SNEGSKA (reference sequence). The V and J ends lost 3 bases and 2 bases respectively, with 16 bases between them. The CDR3 length is 15 residues. DNA for the CDR3: TGCAGTGCTAGGGCACTAGGGATGGGGCAAGAGACCCAGTACTTC. Translating it yields CSARALGMGQETQYF.

The genes are TRBV12-3 or TRBV12-4 and TRBJ2-1, with TRBD2 matching over 7 bases. The CDR3 has 15 amino acids. V shed 3 bases, J shed 0 bases, and the junction held 2 bases outside the gene matches. CDR3 protein: CASSFGLDSYNEQFF. CDR3 in DNA: TGTGCCAGCAGTTTTGGACTAGACTCCTACAATGAGCAGTTCTTC.